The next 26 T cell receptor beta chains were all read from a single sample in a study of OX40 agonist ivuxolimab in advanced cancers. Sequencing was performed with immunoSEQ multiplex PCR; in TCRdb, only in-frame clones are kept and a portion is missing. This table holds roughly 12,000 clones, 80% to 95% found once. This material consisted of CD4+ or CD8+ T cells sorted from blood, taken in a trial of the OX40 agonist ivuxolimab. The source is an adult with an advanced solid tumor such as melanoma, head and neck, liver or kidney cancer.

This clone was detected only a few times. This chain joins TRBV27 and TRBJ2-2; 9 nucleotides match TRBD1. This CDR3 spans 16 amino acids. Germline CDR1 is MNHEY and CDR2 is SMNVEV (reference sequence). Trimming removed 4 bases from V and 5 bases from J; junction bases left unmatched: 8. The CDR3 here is CASSSPPGQGTGELFF. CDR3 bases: TGTGCCAGCAGTTCACCTCCGGGACAGGGAACCGGGGAGCTGTTTTTT.

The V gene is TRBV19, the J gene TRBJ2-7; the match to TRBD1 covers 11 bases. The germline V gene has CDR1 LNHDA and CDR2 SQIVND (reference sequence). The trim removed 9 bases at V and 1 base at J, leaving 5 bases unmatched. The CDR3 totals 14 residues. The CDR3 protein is CASGDRGGSYEQYF. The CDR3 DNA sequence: TGTGCCAGCGGGGACAGGGGGGGATCCTACGAGCAGTACTTC.

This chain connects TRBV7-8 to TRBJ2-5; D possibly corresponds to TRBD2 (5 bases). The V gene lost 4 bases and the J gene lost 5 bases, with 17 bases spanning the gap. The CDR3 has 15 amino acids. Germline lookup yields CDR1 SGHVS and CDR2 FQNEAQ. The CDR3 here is CASSYPRTRSETQYF. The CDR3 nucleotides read TGTGCCAGCAGCTACCCTAGGACTCGCTCGGAGACCCAGTACTTC.

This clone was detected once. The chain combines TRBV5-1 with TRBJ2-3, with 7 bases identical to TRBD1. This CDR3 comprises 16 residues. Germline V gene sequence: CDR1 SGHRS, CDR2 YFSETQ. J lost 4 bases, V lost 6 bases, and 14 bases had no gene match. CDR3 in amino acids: CASTKLGQRSPDTQYF. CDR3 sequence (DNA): TGCGCCAGCACTAAACTGGGACAGCGCTCGCCAGATACGCAGTATTTT. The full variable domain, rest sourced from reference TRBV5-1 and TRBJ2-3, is KAGVTQTPRYLIKTRGQQVTLSCSPISGHRSVSWYQQTPGQGLQFLFEYFSETQRNKGNFPGRFSGRQFSNSRSEMNVSTLELGDSALYLCASTKLGQRSPDTQYFGPGTRLTVL.

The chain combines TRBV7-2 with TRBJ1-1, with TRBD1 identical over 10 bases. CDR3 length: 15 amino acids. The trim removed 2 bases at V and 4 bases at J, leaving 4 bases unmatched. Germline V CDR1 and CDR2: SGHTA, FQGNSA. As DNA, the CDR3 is TGTGCCAGCAGCTTATCTAGGACAGGGGGCACTGAAGCTTTCTTT. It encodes CASSLSRTGGTEAFF. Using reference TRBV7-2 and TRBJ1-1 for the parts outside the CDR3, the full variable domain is GAGVSQSPSNKVTEKGKDVELRCDPISGHTALYWYRQSLGQGLEFLIYFQGNSAPDKSGLPSDRFSAERTGGSVSTLTIQRTQQEDSAVYLCASSLSRTGGTEAFFGQGTRLTVV.

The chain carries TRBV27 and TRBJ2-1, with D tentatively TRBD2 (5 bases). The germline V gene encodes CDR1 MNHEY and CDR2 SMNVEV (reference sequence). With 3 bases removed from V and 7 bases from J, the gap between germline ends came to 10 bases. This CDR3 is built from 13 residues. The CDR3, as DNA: TGTGCCAGCAGTTTTTTGGGCGGGAATGAGCAGTTCTTC. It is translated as CASSFLGGNEQFF.

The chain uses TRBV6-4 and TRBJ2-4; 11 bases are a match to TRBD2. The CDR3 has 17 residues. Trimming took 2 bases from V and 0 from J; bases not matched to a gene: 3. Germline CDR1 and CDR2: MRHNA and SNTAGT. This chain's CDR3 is CASSDGGLAGAKNIQYF. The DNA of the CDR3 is TGTGCCAGCAGTGACGGCGGACTAGCGGGAGCCAAAAACATTCAGTACTTC.

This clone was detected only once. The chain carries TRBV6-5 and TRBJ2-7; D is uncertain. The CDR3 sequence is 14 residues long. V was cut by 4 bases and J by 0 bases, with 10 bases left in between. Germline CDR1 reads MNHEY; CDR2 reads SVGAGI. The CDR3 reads CASSSGLHSYEQYF. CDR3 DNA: TGTGCCAGCAGTTCGGGTCTCCACTCCTACGAGCAGTACTTC.

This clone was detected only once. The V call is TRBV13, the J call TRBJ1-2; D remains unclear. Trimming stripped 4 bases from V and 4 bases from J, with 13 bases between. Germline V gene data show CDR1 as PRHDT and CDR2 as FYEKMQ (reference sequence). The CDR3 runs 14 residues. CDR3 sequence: CASSSRGQFYGYTF. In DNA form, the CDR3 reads TGTGCCAGCAGCTCCCGCGGCCAGTTCTATGGCTACACCTTC.

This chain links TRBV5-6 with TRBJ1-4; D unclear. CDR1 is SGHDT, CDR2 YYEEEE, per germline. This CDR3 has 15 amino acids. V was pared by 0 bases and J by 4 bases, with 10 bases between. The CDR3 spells CASSLGRVGNEKLFF. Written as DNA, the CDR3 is TGTGCCAGCAGCTTGGGTAGGGTCGGTAATGAAAAACTGTTTTTT.

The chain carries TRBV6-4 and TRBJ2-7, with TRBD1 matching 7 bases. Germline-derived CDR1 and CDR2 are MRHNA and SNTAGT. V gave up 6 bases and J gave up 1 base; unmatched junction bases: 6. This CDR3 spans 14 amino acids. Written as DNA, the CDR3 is TGTGCCAGCAGCCCTGGGACAGTGTCCTACGAGCAGTACTTC. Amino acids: CASSPGTVSYEQYF.

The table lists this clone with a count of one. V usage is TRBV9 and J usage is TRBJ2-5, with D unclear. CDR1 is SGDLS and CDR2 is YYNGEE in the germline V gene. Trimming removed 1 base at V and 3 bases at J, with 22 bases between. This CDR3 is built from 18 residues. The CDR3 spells CASSVPPEAEAGEETQYF. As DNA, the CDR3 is TGTGCCAGCAGCGTACCCCCCGAAGCCGAGGCAGGCGAAGAGACCCAGTACTTC.

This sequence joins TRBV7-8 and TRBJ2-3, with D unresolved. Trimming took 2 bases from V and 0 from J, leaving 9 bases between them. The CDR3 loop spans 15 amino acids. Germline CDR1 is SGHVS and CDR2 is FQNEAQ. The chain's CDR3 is CASSLSAYSTDTQYF. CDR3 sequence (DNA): TGTGCCAGCAGCTTAAGCGCGTACAGCACAGATACGCAGTATTTT.

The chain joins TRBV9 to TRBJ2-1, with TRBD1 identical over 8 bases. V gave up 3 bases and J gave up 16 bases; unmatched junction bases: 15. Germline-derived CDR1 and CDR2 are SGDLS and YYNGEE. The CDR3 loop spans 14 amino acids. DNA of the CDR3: TGTGCCAGCAGCGGCAAGACAGGGGCTATCTATCAATTCTTC. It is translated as CASSGKTGAIYQFF.

The CDR3 sequence is CASSARDRGAPSYGYTF. The CDR3 DNA is TGTGCCAGCTCAGCCCGGGACAGGGGTGCGCCTAGCTATGGCTACACCTTC. The rearrangement links TRBV18 to TRBJ1-2; 10 bases fit TRBD1. V lost 5 bases and J lost 4; bases outside the gene matches: 13. The V gene's germline CDR1 is KGHSH and CDR2 LQKENI. This CDR3 spans 17 amino acids.

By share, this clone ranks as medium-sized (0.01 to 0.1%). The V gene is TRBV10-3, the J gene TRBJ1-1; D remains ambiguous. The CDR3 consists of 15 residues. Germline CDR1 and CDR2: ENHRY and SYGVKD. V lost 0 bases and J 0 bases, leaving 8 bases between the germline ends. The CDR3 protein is CAISESSRMNTEAFF. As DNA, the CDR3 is TGTGCCATCAGTGAGTCGAGCAGGATGAACACTGAAGCTTTCTTT.

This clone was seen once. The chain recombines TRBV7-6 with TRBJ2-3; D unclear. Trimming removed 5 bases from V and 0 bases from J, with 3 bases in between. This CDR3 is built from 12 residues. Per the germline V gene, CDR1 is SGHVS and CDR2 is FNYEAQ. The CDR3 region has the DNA TGTGCCAGCAGCGTTAGCACAGATACGCAGTATTTT. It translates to CASSVSTDTQYF.

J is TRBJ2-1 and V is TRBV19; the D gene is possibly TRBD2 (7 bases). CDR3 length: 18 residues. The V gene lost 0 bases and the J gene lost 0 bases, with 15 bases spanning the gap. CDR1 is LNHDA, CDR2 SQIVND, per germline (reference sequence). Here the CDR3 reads CASSIDASGGGSYNEQFF. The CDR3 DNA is TGTGCCAGTAGTATAGATGCTAGCGGAGGGGGCTCCTACAATGAGCAGTTCTTC.

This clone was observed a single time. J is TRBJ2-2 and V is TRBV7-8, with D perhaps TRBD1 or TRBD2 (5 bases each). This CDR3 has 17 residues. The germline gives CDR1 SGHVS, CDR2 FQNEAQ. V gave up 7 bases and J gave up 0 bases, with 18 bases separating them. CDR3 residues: CASTIGVGDANTGELFF. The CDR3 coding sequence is TGTGCCAGCACCATAGGGGTGGGGGACGCGAACACCGGGGAGCTGTTTTTT.

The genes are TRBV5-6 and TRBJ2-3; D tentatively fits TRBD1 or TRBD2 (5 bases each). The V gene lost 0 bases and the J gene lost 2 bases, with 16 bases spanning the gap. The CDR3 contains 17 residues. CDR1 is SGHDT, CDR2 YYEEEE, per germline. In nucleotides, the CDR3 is TGTGCCAGCAGCTTGGCCGGGGCGTGGGGAAACACAGATACGCAGTATTTT. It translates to CASSLAGAWGNTDTQYF.

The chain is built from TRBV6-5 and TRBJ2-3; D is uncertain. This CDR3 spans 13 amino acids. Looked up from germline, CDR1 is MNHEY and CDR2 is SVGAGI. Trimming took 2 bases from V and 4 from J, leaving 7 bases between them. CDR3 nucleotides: TGTGCCAGCAGTTACGGGTCAGCAGATACGCAGTATTTT. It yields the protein CASSYGSADTQYF.

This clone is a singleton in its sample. The CDR3 loop is CASSYYGNEQFF. The CDR3 DNA reads as TGTGCCAGCAGTTACTACGGCAATGAGCAGTTCTTC. This sequence joins TRBV6-5 and TRBJ2-1; no reliable D call. The CDR3 covers 12 residues. Germline CDR1 and CDR2: MNHEY and SVGAGI. V lost 1 base to trimming and J lost 6 bases, with 4 bases between them.

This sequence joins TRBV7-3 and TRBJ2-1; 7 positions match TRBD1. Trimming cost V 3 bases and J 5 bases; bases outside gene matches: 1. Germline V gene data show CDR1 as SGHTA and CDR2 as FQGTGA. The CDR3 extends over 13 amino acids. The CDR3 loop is CASSFGQDNEQFF. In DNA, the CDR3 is TGTGCCAGCAGCTTCGGACAGGACAATGAGCAGTTCTTC.

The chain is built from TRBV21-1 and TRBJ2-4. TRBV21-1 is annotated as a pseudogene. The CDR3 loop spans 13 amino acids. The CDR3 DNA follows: TGTGCCACCCCAGGGAGACAGATAAACATTCAGTACTTC. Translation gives CATPGRQINIQYF.

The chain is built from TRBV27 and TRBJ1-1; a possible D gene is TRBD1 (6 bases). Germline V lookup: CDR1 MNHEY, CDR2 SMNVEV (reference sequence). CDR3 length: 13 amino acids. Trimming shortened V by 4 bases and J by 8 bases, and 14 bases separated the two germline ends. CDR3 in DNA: TGTGCCAGCAGTTACCGGGACCAGGGGGAAGCTTTCTTT. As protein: CASSYRDQGEAFF.

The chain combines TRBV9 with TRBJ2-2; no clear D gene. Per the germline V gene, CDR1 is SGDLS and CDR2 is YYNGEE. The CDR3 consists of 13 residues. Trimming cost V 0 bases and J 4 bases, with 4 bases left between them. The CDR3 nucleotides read TGTGCCAGCAGCGTAGAGGGCACCGGGGAGCTGTTTTTT. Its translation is CASSVEGTGELFF.